The source of this TCR beta chain is a study of cytomegalovirus exposure and HLA in healthy donors. Study at large: Of the donors genotyped, several hundred in all, 75% to 90% fell in the Caucasian-associated ancestry cluster.

The CDR3 is 12 amino acids. Germline V gene sequence: CDR1 MNHEY, CDR2 SVGAGI. The PCR had 60 Vbeta and 13 Jbeta primers. Generated by immunoSEQ multiplex PCR, the TCRdb table keeps only in-frame clones and is missing some. The table lists 90,000 to 130,000 clones, around 74% of them singletons. A word on this clone: An end of the junction differs from the germline gene, which may be a read error.

This receptor was obtained from a man younger than 45 in good health and CMV-seropositive. The V call is TRBV6-5, the J call TRBJ1-2; D remains ambiguous. Sequenced sample: PBMCs. The CDR3, as DNA: TGTGCCACGGGAGGAATGAGCTATGGCTACCCCTTC. Translation gives CATGGMSYGYPF.